These 8 T cell receptor beta chains were all obtained from the same sample, sequenced in a study of early T cells in non-severe SARS-CoV-2 infection (dated by TCRdb to the early 2020s). Library preparation used 5' RACE. The sequencer listed for this sample is NextSeq 500. TCRdb took the public reads, trimmed them with fastp at Q25, ran MiXCR for clone calling and kept in-frame beta chains. CDR3 protein duplicates are merged, each entry listing the most common genes and DNA. For this sample there are 60,000 to 75,000 distinct CDR3 sequences; 10% to 12% appear just once. The ten largest clonotypes hold 5.7% of the sample. Sequencing was performed on whole blood, taken at baseline. The origin of the receptors is an adult who was a healthcare worker with PCR-confirmed SARS-CoV-2 infection or an uninfected control (not recorded which).

The chain recombines TRBV7-8 with TRBJ1-2; no definite D call. The germline V gene encodes CDR1 SGHVS and CDR2 FQNEAQ. Trimming stripped 1 base from V and 7 bases from J, with 19 bases between. The CDR3 extends over 16 amino acids. CDR3 sequence (DNA): TGTGCCAGCAGCTTAGGCAGGTCCCGCCTAACGTCTGGCTACACCTTC. This translates into CASSLGRSRLTSGYTF. Complete variable domain (other parts from reference TRBV7-8 and TRBJ1-2): GAGVSQSPRYKVAKRGQDVALRCDPISGHVSLFWYQQALGQGPEFLTYFQNEAQLDKSGLPSDRFFAERPEGSVSTLKIQRTQQEDSAVYLCASSLGRSRLTSGYTFGSGTRLTVV.

The table lists this clonotype with a few counts. V gene TRBV5-1 combines with J gene TRBJ1-1; D is perhaps TRBD1 (6 bases). This CDR3 has 15 amino acids. Germline V CDR1 and CDR2: SGHRS, YFSETQ. V dropped 1 base and J dropped 3 bases, with 13 bases sitting between them. The CDR3 sequence: CASSLWGARDTEAFF. The CDR3 DNA reads as TGCGCCAGCAGCTTGTGGGGGGCGCGAGACACTGAAGCTTTCTTT.

This chain connects TRBV20-1 to TRBJ2-7; no firm D call. Germline V gene lookup returns CDR1 DFQATT and CDR2 SNEGSKA (reference sequence). The CDR3 spans 12 residues. V was shortened by 5 bases and J by 0 bases, with 8 bases between the two germline ends. The CDR3 DNA follows: TGCAGTGCTGCACAGCTCTCCTACGAGCAGTACTTC. Amino acid sequence: CSAAQLSYEQYF.

There are many counts of this clonotype. The chain employs TRBV30 and TRBJ2-3; D perhaps matches TRBD2 (6 bases). CDR3 length: 14 amino acids. The germline V gene encodes CDR1 GTSNPN and CDR2 SVGIG (reference sequence). V was pared by 0 bases and J by 6 bases, with 13 bases between. The CDR3, as DNA: TGTGCCTGGAGTGTAGGTGGGGGGATCGATACGCAGTATTTT. Translated: CAWSVGGGIDTQYF. The whole variable domain, remainder taken from reference TRBV30 and TRBJ2-3, is SQTIHQWPATLVQPVGSPLSLECTVEGTSNPNLYWYRQAAGRGLQLLFYSVGIGQISSEVPQNLSASRPQDRQFILSSKKLLLSDSGFYLCAWSVGGGIDTQYFGPGTRLTVL.

Note on this clonotype: This sequence may be a read error, since a much larger clone differs from it by one base. The CDR3 DNA sequence: TGCGCCGGCAGCTCCCTTAGCGGGAGGGGGAGTGCCAATGAGCAGTTCTTC. It yields the protein CAGSSLSGRGSANEQFF. The V call is TRBV4-3, the J call TRBJ2-1; TRBD2 agrees at 11 bases. The CDR3 contains 17 residues. Germline lookup yields CDR1 LGHNA and CDR2 YSLEER.

The sample holds a few counts of this clonotype. Relative to the germline gene, one junction end is altered; a read error may explain this. V is TRBV20-1 and J is TRBJ2-3; TRBD2 agrees at 7 bases. Germline lookup yields CDR1 DFQATT and CDR2 SNEGSKA (reference sequence). This CDR3 is 15 amino acids long. The CDR3 here is CSASFLAARTDTQYF. CDR3 bases: TGCAGTGCTAGCTTTCTAGCGGCCCGCACAGACACGCAGTATTTT.

This clonotype was seen many times. The chain is built from TRBV6-6 and TRBJ2-1, with 10 bases fitting TRBD1. Looked up from germline, CDR1 is MNHNY and CDR2 is SVGAGI (reference sequence). The CDR3 has 17 amino acids. J gave up 2 bases and V 0 bases, and 4 bases lay outside the gene matches. CDR3 in amino acids: CASSYSPGTGAYNEQFF. The CDR3 DNA reads TGTGCCAGCAGTTACTCCCCAGGGACAGGGGCCTACAATGAGCAGTTCTTC.

This chain joins TRBV5-5 and TRBJ2-7; tentative D call: TRBD2 (5 bases). Germline CDR1 is SGHKS and CDR2 is YYEKEE (reference sequence). CDR3 length: 15 amino acids. With 0 bases removed from V and 1 base from J, the gap between germline ends came to 11 bases. In DNA form, the CDR3 reads TGTGCCAGCAGCTTGGCCCTACTAGGATCCTACGAGCAGTACTTC. Its translation is CASSLALLGSYEQYF.